This is a list of T cell receptor beta chains from one sample in a study of blood T cell repertoires in COVID-19. Assay used: immunoSEQ multiplex PCR; TCRdb lists only in-frame clones, some missing. The data show around 250,000 clones, with about 88% seen just once and roughly 4.5% held by the top ten. Sequencing was done on a sample of peripheral blood. The receptors come from a woman aged 40 to 50 who had recovered from COVID-19. Each CDR3 is given with its conserved first and last residue. The D gene is left open where the match is weak. Some rows have no size entry. The others give once, few or many, or a class for an expanded clone.

.	TRBV7-3	once	TRBJ2-1	CASSLRSRSDSYNEQFF	TGTGCCAGCAGCCTACGGTCGCGGAGCGACTCCTACAATGAGCAGTTCTTC
TRBD1	TRBV7-2	.	TRBJ1-5	CASRQQGSQHF	TGTGCCAGCAGACAACAGGGGTCCCAGCATTTT
TRBD2	TRBV10-3	.	TRBJ2-3	CAISEDSGRARDTQYF	TGTGCCATCAGTGAGGACAGCGGGAGGGCCCGTGATACGCAGTATTTT
.	TRBV6-2/TRBV6-3	.	TRBJ2-2	CASSPLWGGTNTGELFF	TGTGCCAGCAGCCCCCTATGGGGCGGGACGAACACCGGGGAGCTGTTTTTT
.	TRBV29-1	.	TRBJ2-6	CSVDLTVSGANVLTF	TGCAGCGTAGACTTGACAGTTTCTGGGGCCAACGTCCTGACTTTC
TRBD1	TRBV19	.	TRBJ1-2	CASSLLGTGENYGYTF	TGTGCCAGTAGTCTGCTCGGGACAGGGGAAAACTATGGCTACACCTTC
TRBD1	TRBV5-4	.	TRBJ1-1	CASSLTGVKTEAFF	TGTGCCAGCAGCTTGACAGGGGTGAAAACTGAAGCTTTCTTT
TRBD1	TRBV7-2	.	TRBJ1-6	CASSLRGQGDSPLHF	TGTGCCAGCAGCTTGAGGGGACAGGGTGATTCACCCCTCCACTTT
.	TRBV6-5	.	TRBJ2-1	CASSYDSSYNEQFF	TGTGCCAGCAGTTACGATAGCTCCTACAATGAGCAGTTCTTC
TRBD2	TRBV4-1	.	TRBJ2-1	CASSQPIAGKNEQFF	TGCGCCAGCAGCCAACCAATAGCGGGTAAAAATGAGCAGTTCTTC
.	TRBV28	.	TRBJ1-1	CASSRGTEAFF	TGTGCCAGCAGTAGGGGCACTGAAGCTTTCTTT
TRBD1	TRBV5-1	.	TRBJ1-1	CASSPGTGGVGTEAFF	TGCGCCAGCAGCCCCGGGACAGGGGGCGTAGGCACTGAAGCTTTCTTT
TRBD1	TRBV28	.	TRBJ1-6	CASGRQGKNSPLHF	TGTGCCAGCGGGAGACAGGGCAAAAATTCACCCCTCCACTTT
TRBD1	TRBV4-3	once	TRBJ2-3	CASSRSGTGLLTDTQYF	TGCGCCAGCAGTCGTTCCGGGACAGGGCTATTGACAGATACGCAGTATTTT
TRBD1	TRBV2	once	TRBJ2-7	CASSGQGSSYEQYF	TGTGCCAGCAGTGGACAGGGATCATCCTACGAGCAGTACTTC
.	TRBV11-2	.	TRBJ2-3	CASSHTDTQYF	TGTGCCAGCAGCCACACAGATACGCAGTATTTT
.	TRBV19	.	TRBJ1-5	CASSIDRGGNQPQHF	TGTGCCAGTAGTATAGATCGGGGGGGCAATCAGCCCCAGCATTTT
TRBD1	TRBV7-8	once	TRBJ1-1	CASKPGQGNTEAFF	TGTGCCAGCAAGCCCGGACAGGGGAACACTGAAGCTTTCTTT
.	TRBV27	.	TRBJ2-5	CASKPGYLETQYF	TGTGCCAGCAAACCAGGGTACTTGGAGACCCAGTACTTC
.	TRBV24-1	few	TRBJ1-1	CATSDGMNTEAFF	TGTGCCACCAGTGACGGGATGAACACTGAAGCTTTCTTT
.	TRBV11-3	few	TRBJ2-2	CASSLAGSANTGELFF	TGTGCCAGCAGCTTAGCCGGCAGCGCGAACACCGGGGAGCTGTTTTTT
TRBD1	TRBV7-2	.	TRBJ2-3	CASSSPGQGDTQYF	TGTGCCAGCAGCTCGCCGGGACAGGGGGATACGCAGTATTTT
TRBD2	TRBV4-3	.	TRBJ2-3	CASSHHEREATDTQYF	TGCGCCAGCAGCCATCATGAGCGGGAGGCCACAGATACGCAGTATTTT
TRBD2	TRBV13	.	TRBJ2-1	CASSHRLAGPGANEQFF	TGTGCCAGCAGCCACAGACTAGCGGGGCCAGGGGCTAATGAGCAGTTCTTC
TRBD1	TRBV2	.	TRBJ2-7	CASRFGTGSKDEQYF	TGTGCCAGCAGGTTCGGGACAGGGAGTAAGGACGAGCAGTACTTC
TRBD2	TRBV19	.	TRBJ2-5	CASARIGAGGWETQYF	TGTGCCAGCGCCCGTATAGGAGCGGGGGGGTGGGAGACCCAGTACTTC
.	TRBV12-3/TRBV12-4	once	TRBJ1-1	CASRLSNTEAFF	TGTGCCAGCAGACTATCGAACACTGAAGCTTTCTTT
.	TRBV19	.	TRBJ1-4	CATQGDTEKLFF	TGTGCCACCCAGGGTGATACGGAAAAACTGTTTTTT
TRBD2	TRBV9	.	TRBJ2-1	CASSGPGTSGPDGEQFF	TGTGCCAGCAGCGGGCCAGGGACTAGCGGCCCCGACGGGGAGCAGTTCTTC
.	TRBV2	.	TRBJ1-6	CASSRTQPINSPLHF	TGTGCCAGCAGCCGGACACAACCGATTAATTCACCCCTCCACTTT
TRBD1	TRBV19	.	TRBJ1-2	CASSPDRGRDYGYTF	TGTGCCAGTAGTCCAGACAGGGGGCGCGACTATGGCTACACCTTC
.	TRBV24-1	.	TRBJ2-3	CATSVVSDTQYF	TGTGCCACCAGTGTAGTCTCGGATACGCAGTATTTT
TRBD1	TRBV2	.	TRBJ2-3	CASSEDRGHGDTQYF	TGTGCCAGCAGCGAGGACAGGGGGCACGGAGATACGCAGTATTTT
TRBD1	TRBV7-2	.	TRBJ2-1	CASSSGTGALYNEQFF	TGTGCCAGCAGCTCCGGGACAGGGGCCCTCTACAATGAGCAGTTCTTC
TRBD1	TRBV2	.	TRBJ1-2	CASSEAGTGSSYGYTF	TGTGCCAGCAGTGAAGCCGGGACAGGATCTTCCTATGGCTACACCTTC
TRBD1	TRBV11-2	.	TRBJ1-1	CASSLAKGQGNPEAFF	TGTGCCAGCAGCTTAGCCAAAGGACAGGGAAACCCTGAAGCTTTCTTT
.	TRBV5-1	once	TRBJ1-2	CASSFGVDGYTF	TGCGCCAGCAGCTTCGGGGTGGATGGCTACACCTTC
.	TRBV6-1	few	TRBJ1-5	CASSEQGSQPQHF	TGTGCCAGCAGTGAACAGGGTTCGCAGCCCCAGCATTTT
TRBD2	TRBV4-1	once	TRBJ2-2	CASSQELAIRELFF	TGCGCCAGCAGCCAAGAACTAGCGATCCGGGAGCTGTTTTTT
TRBD1	TRBV5-6	.	TRBJ1-1	CASSPWTGGTEAFF	TGTGCCAGCAGCCCATGGACAGGGGGCACTGAAGCTTTCTTT
.	TRBV3-1/TRBV3-2	.	TRBJ2-2	CASSFSSTGELFF	TGTGCCAGCAGCTTTTCGAGCACCGGGGAGCTGTTTTTT
TRBD1	TRBV14	.	TRBJ1-4	CASSPRTGGEKLFF	TGTGCCAGCAGCCCACGGACAGGGGGCGAAAAACTGTTTTTT
.	TRBV7-3	.	TRBJ2-3	CASSFEVSGGGLTKRDTQYF	TGTGCCAGCAGCTTTGAGGTAAGCGGCGGGGGCCTGACTAAACGCGATACGCAGTATTTT
TRBD2	TRBV3-1/TRBV3-2	.	TRBJ2-5	CASSPRGRGGPWETQYF	TGTGCCAGCAGCCCCAGAGGGCGGGGGGGCCCTTGGGAGACCCAGTACTTC
.	TRBV7-2	.	TRBJ1-5	CASSPYPRGNSQPQHF	TGTGCCAGCAGCCCATATCCGAGGGGGAATAGTCAGCCCCAGCATTTT
TRBD1	TRBV11-2	once	TRBJ1-2	CASSLAGTGGGYGYTF	TGTGCCAGCAGCTTAGCTGGGACAGGGGGGGGCTATGGCTACACCTTC
TRBD2	TRBV28	.	TRBJ2-2	CASSASRLAGQTTGELFF	TGTGCCAGCAGTGCATCGAGACTAGCGGGCCAGACCACCGGGGAGCTGTTTTTT
TRBD1	TRBV7-9	.	TRBJ1-3	CASRTGGRNTIYF	TGTGCCAGCCGTACAGGGGGCAGGAACACCATATATTTT
.	TRBV21-1	.	TRBJ2-1	CASIPLTDRGLREQFF	TGTGCCAGCATCCCCCTGACGGACAGGGGGCTTCGGGAGCAGTTCTTC
TRBD1	TRBV2	.	TRBJ1-2	CASSERGQGVDYGYTF	TGTGCCAGCAGTGAAAGGGGTCAGGGGGTAGACTATGGCTACACCTTC